Sequencing of this TCR beta chain was carried out in a study of T cell responses to AZD1222 COVID-19 vaccine. Repertoires were generated with immunoSEQ multiplex PCR, while TCRdb's copy carries only in-frame clones and drops some. This sample yields 140,000 to 150,000 clones, of which about 92% are seen a single time; roughly 9.1% belongs to the top ten. Germline V lookup: CDR1 LGHNT, CDR2 FRNRAP. V shed 0 bases and J shed 7 bases, with 6 bases lying between them. This CDR3 has 13 amino acids. Whole-study results and caveats: At baseline, seropositivity was found in only a handful of AZD1222 recipients. Following two doses of AZD1222, Spike-specific TCR breadth and depth rose.

Remarks on this clone: Its antigen is unidentified.

The sequencing used peripheral blood, collected on day 0 of AZD1222 vaccination. This chain connects TRBV12-5 to TRBJ2-2; D is uncertain. The receptor comes from an adult in good health. The CDR3 nucleotides are TGTGCTAGTGGTTTGGTCCGAATCGGGGAGCTGTTTTTT. Translating gives CASGLVRIGELFF.